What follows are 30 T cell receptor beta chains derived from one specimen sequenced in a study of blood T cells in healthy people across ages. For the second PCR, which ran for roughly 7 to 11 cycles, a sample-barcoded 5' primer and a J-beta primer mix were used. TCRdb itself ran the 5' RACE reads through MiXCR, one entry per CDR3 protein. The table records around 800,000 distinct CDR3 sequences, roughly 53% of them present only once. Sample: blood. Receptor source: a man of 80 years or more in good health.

CDR3 in amino acids: CSARDLVSGRWETQYF. In nucleotides, the CDR3 is TGCAGTGCTAGAGATCTAGTTAGCGGGAGATGGGAGACCCAGTACTTC. The gene calls are TRBV20-1 and TRBJ2-4; TRBD2 agrees at 9 bases. TRBJ2-5 explains the end of the DNA better; the J call may be wrong. This CDR3 has 16 residues. CDR1 is DFQATT and CDR2 is SNEGSKA in the germline V gene (reference sequence).

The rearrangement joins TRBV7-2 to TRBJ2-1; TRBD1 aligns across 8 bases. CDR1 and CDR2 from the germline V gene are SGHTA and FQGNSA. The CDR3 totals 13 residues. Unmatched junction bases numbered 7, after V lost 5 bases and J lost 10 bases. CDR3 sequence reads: CASSTRQGLEQFF. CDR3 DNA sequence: TGTGCCAGCAGCACTAGACAGGGGCTCGAGCAGTTCTTC.

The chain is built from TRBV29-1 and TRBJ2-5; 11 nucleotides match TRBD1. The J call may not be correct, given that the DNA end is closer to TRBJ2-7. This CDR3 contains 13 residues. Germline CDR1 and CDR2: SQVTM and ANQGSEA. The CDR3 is CSARDRGNYEQYF. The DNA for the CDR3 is TGCAGCGCTAGGGACAGGGGGAACTACGAGCAGTACTTC.

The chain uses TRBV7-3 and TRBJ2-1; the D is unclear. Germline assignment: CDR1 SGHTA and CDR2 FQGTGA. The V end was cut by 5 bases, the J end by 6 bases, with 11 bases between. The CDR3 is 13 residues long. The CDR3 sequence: CASSAKWGNEQFF. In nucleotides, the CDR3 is TGTGCCAGCAGCGCCAAATGGGGCAATGAGCAGTTCTTC. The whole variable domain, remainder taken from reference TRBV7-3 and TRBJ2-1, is GAGVSQTPSNKVTEKGKYVELRCDPISGHTALYWYRQSLGQGPEFLIYFQGTGAADDSGLPNDRFFAVRPEGSVSTLKIQRTERGDSAVYLCASSAKWGNEQFFGPGTRLTVL.

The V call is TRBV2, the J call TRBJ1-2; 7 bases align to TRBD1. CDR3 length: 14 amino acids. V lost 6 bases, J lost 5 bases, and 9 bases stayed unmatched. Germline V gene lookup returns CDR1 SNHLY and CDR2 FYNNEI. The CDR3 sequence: CASSEQGSAYGYTF. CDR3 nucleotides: TGTGCCAGCAGCGAACAGGGGAGCGCTTATGGCTACACCTTC.

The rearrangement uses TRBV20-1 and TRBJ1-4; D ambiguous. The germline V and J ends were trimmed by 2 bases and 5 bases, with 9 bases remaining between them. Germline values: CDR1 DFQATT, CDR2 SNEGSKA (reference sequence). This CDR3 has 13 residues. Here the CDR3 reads CSARYRTNEKLFF. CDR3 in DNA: TGCAGTGCTAGATACAGAACAAATGAAAAACTGTTTTTT.

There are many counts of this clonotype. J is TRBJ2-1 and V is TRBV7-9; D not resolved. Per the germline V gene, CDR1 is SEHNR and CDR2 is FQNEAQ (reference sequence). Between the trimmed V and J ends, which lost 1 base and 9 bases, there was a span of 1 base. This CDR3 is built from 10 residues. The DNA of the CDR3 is TGTGCCAGCAGCTTAGGTGAGCAGTTCTTC. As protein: CASSLGEQFF.

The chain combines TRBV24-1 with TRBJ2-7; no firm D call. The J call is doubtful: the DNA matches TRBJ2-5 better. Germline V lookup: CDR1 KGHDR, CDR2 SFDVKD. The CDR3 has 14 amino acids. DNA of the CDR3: TGTGCCACCAGTGATTGGGCAGAACCCAGGACCCAGTACTTC. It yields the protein CATSDWAEPRTQYF.

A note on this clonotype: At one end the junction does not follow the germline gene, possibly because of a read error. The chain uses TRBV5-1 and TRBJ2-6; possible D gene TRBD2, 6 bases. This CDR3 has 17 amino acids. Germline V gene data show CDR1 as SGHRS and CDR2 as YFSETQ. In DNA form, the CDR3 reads TGCGCCAGCAGCTTGCTGCGGGGCGACTCTGGGGCCAACATCCTGACTTTC. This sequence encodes CASSLLRGDSGANILTF.

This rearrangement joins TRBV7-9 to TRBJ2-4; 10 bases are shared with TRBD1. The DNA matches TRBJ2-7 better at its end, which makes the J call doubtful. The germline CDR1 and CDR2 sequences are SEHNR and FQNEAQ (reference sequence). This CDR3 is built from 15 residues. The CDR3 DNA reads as TGTGCCAGCAGCTTAGGAGGGACAGGGGTGAACGAGCAGTACTTC. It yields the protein CASSLGGTGVNEQYF.

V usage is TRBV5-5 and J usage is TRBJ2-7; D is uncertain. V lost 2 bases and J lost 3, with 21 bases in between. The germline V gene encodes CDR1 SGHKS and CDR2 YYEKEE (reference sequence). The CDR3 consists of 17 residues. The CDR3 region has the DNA TGTGCCAGCAGCTTCGGGTCGGAAATTATCTCTTTCTACGAGCAGTACTTC. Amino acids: CASSFGSEIISFYEQYF.

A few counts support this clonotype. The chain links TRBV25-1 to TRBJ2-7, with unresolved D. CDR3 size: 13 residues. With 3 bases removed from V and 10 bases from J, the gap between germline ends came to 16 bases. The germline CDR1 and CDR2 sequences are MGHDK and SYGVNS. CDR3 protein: CASSDGSGVAQYF. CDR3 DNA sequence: TGTGCCAGCAGTGATGGGTCCGGTGTTGCCCAGTACTTC.

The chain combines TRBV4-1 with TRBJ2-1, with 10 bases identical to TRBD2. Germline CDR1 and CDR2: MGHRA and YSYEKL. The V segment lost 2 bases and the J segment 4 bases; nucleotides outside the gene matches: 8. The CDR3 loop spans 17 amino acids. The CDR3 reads CASSQNSGTSVYNEQFF. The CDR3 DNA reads TGCGCCAGCAGCCAAAACTCCGGGACTAGCGTTTACAATGAGCAGTTCTTC.

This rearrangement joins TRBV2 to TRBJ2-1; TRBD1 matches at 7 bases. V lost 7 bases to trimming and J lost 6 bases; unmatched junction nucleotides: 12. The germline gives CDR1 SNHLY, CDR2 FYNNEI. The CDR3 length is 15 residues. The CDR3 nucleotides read TGTGCCAGCACCTGGGGCAGGGGGATGTTCAATGAGCAGTTCTTC. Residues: CASTWGRGMFNEQFF.

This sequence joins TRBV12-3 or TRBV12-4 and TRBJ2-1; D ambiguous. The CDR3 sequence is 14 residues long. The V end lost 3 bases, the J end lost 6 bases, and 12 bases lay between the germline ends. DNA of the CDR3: TGTGCCAGCAGTTTCCCCGGATGGGGCAATGAGCAGTTCTTC. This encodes CASSFPGWGNEQFF.

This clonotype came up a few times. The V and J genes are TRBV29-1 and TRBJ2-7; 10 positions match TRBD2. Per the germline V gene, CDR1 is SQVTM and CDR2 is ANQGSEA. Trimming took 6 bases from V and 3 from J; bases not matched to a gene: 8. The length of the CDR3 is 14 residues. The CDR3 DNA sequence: TGCAGCGTGACGGGGACTAGCGCCTTCTACGAGCAGTACTTC. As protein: CSVTGTSAFYEQYF.

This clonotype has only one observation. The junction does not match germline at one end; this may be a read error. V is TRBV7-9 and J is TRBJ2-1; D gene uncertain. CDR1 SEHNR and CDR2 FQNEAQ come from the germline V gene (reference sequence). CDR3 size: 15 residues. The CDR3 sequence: CASGLEGGSYNEQFF. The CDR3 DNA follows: TGTGCCAGCGGCTTAGAAGGTGGTTCCTACAATGAGCAGTTCTTC.

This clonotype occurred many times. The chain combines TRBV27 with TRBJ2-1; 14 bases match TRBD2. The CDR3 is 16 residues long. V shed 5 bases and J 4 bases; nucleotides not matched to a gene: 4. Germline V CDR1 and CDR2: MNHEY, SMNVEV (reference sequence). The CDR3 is CASSPGLAGVYNEQFF. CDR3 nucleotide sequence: TGTGCCAGCAGTCCGGGACTAGCGGGAGTGTACAATGAGCAGTTCTTC.

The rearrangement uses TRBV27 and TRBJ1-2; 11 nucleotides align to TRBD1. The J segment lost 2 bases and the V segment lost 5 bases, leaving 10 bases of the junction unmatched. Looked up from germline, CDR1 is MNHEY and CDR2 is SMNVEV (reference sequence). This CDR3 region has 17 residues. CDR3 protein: CASSPWTGGRSNYGYTF. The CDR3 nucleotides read TGTGCCAGCAGTCCCTGGACAGGGGGCAGGTCAAACTATGGCTACACCTTC.

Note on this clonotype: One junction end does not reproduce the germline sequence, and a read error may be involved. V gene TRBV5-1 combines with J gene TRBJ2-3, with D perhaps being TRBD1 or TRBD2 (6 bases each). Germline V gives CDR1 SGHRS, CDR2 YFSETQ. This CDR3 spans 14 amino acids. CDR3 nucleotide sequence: TGCGCCAGCAGTTTGGGGGGCACACCAGATACGCAGTATTTT. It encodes CASSLGGTPDTQYF. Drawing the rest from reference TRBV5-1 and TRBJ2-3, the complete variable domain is KAGVTQTPRYLIKTRGQQVTLSCSPISGHRSVSWYQQTPGQGLQFLFEYFSETQRNKGNFPGRFSGRQFSNSRSEMNVSTLELGDSALYLCASSLGGTPDTQYFGPGTRLTVL.

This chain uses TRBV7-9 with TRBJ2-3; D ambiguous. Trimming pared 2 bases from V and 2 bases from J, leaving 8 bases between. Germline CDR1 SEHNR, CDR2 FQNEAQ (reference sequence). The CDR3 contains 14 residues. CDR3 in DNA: TGTGCCAGCAGCTTAAGCAGGAACACAGATACGCAGTATTTT. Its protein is CASSLSRNTDTQYF.

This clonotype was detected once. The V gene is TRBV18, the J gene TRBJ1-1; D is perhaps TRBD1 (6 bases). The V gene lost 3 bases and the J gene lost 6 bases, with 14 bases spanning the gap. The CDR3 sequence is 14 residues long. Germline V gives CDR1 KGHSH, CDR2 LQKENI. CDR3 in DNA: TGTGCCAGCTCACCTCCGGAGAGGGGGGCTGAAGCTTTCTTT. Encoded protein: CASSPPERGAEAFF.

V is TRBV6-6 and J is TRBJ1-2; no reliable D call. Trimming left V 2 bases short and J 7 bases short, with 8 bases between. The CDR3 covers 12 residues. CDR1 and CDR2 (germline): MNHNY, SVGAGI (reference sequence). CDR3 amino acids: CASSYGDAGYTF. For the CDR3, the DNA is TGTGCCAGCAGTTACGGAGACGCTGGCTACACCTTC.

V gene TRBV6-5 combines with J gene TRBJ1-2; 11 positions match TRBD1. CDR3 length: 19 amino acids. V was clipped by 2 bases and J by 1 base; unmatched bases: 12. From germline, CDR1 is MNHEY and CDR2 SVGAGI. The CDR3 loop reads CASSYRTPGTGGFNYGYTF. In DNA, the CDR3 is TGTGCCAGCAGTTACCGGACACCAGGGACAGGGGGGTTTAACTATGGCTACACCTTC.

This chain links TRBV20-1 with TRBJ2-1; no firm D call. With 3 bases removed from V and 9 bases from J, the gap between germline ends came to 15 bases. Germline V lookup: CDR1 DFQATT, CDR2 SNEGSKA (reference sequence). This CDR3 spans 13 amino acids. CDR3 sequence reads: CSARGNVKGEQFF. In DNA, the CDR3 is TGCAGTGCTAGGGGGAATGTCAAGGGTGAGCAGTTCTTC.

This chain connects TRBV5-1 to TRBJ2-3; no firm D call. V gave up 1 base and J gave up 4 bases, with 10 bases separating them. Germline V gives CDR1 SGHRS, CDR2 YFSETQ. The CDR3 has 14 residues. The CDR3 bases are TGCGCCAGCAGCTTGTTGGCCCCGGCAGATACGCAGTATTTT. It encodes CASSLLAPADTQYF. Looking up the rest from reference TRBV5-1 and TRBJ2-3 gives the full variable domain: KAGVTQTPRYLIKTRGQQVTLSCSPISGHRSVSWYQQTPGQGLQFLFEYFSETQRNKGNFPGRFSGRQFSNSRSEMNVSTLELGDSALYLCASSLLAPADTQYFGPGTRLTVL.

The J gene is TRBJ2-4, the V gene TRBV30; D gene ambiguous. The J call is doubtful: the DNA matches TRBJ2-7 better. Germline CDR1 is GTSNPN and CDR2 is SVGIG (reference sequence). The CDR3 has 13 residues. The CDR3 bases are TGTGCCTGGAGTGTAAACACAGACTACGAGCAGTACTTC. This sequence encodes CAWSVNTDYEQYF.

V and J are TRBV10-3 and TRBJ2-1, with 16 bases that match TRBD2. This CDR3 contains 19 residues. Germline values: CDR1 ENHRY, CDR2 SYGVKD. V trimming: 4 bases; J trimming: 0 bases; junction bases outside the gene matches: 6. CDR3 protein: CAISAPGLAGGVSYNEQFF. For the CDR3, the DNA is TGTGCCATCAGTGCTCCGGGACTAGCGGGAGGGGTCTCCTACAATGAGCAGTTCTTC.

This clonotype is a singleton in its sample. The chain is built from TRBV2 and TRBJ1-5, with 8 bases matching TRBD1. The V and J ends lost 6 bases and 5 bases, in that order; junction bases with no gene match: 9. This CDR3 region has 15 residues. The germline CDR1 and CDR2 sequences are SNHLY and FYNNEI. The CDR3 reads CASSGGQGGYQPQHF. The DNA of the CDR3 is TGTGCCAGCAGCGGCGGACAGGGAGGCTATCAGCCCCAGCATTTT.

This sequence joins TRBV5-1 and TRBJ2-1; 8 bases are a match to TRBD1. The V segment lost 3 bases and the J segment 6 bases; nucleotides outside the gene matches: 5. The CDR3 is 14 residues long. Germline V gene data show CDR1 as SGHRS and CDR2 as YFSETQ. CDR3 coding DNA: TGCGCCAGCAGCTGGACAGGACAGGGCAATGAGCAGTTCTTC. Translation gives CASSWTGQGNEQFF.